This T cell receptor beta chain appears in the sequencing data of a study of cytomegalovirus exposure and HLA in healthy donors. Though probably carrying unrecorded immune exposures, donors were nominally healthy at sampling. Study outcomes and limitations: Researchers counted roughly 150 TCR beta chains as cytomegalovirus-associated.

Primers: 60 Vbeta forward and 13 Jbeta reverse. Data came from immunoSEQ multiplex PCR; TCRdb stores just in-frame clones and leaves some out. The sample carries around 84,000 clones, around 77% recorded once. This clone was observed a few times. Its antigen is not identified. The germline V gene has CDR1 MDHEN and CDR2 SYDVKM. Trimming cost V 2 bases and J 1 base, with 14 bases left between them. The CDR3 has 16 residues. The sequenced sample was PBMCs. The source is a man over 45 in good health and CMV-seronegative. The chain combines TRBV28 with TRBJ1-1; D may be TRBD1 (5 bases). DNA of the CDR3: TGTGCCAGCAGTTTAGGGTTGGGGGGGGAGAACACTGAAGCTTTCTTT. Translation gives CASSLGLGGENTEAFF.